This is a list of T cell receptor beta chains from one sample in a study of shared clonotypes between healthy human individuals. Sequencing used immunoSEQ multiplex PCR; TCRdb keeps in-frame clones, though not all of them. The sample has approximately 500,000 clones; almost 97% are singletons. Specimen: naive CD4+ T cells sorted from blood. These TCRs come from a woman in her 30s in good health. The CDR3 runs from the conserved cysteine through the conserved F or W. A D gene is named only where the DNA matches it firmly. Only some rows state a clone size, as once, few, many or a class for expanded clones.

>TRBV7-8|.|TRBJ2-7|TRBD2
TGTGCCAGCAGCCCTCGTGAAGCGGGAGTCCACGAGCAGTACTTC
CASSPREAGVHEQYF
>TRBV10-1|.|TRBJ2-2|.
TGCGCCAGCAGTGAGTTCCGCACCGGGGAGCTGTTTTTT
CASSEFRTGELFF
>TRBV5-1|.|TRBJ2-7|TRBD1
TGCGCCAGCAGCTCGACAGGGTCGGCATACGAGCAGTACTTC
CASSSTGSAYEQYF
>TRBV27|once|TRBJ2-7|TRBD2
TGTGCCAGCAGTTGGGCGGGAGGCAACTACGAGCAGTACTTC
CASSWAGGNYEQYF
>TRBV5-6|.|TRBJ1-4|.
TGTGCCAGCAGCTTGCGAGAGGGTGAAAAACTGTTTTTT
CASSLREGEKLFF
>TRBV5-6|.|TRBJ2-5|TRBD2
TGTGCCAGCAGCTTGTCCCTAGCGGGAGTTGAGACCCAGTACTTC
CASSLSLAGVETQYF
>TRBV5-4|.|TRBJ2-2|TRBD1
TGTGCCAGCAGCTTGGCCAGGGGGACCGCCGGGGAGCTGTTTTTT
CASSLARGTAGELFF
>TRBV6-5|.|TRBJ2-1|.
TGTGCCAGCAGTTATACAGGCAGGAAAGTTGGGAATGAGCAGTTCTTC
CASSYTGRKVGNEQFF
>TRBV10-3|.|TRBJ2-1|TRBD2
TGTGCCATCAGTGAGAGGGGACTAGCGGGAGGACGAACCTACAATGAGCAGTTCTTC
CAISERGLAGGRTYNEQFF
>TRBV7-2|once|TRBJ1-2|.
TGTGCCAGCAGCCCCGGGGTAGGGTATGGCTACACCTTC
CASSPGVGYGYTF
>TRBV11-2|.|TRBJ2-1|TRBD2
TGTGCCAGCAGCTTTAGGACTAGCGGATACAATGAGCAGTTCTTC
CASSFRTSGYNEQFF
>TRBV30|once|TRBJ2-7|.
TGTGCCTGGAGGGCCCCAGGCGGGTTACCCTACGAGCAGTACTTC
CAWRAPGGLPYEQYF
>TRBV4-1|.|TRBJ2-1|TRBD2
TGCGCCAGCAGCCATCGAGAACTAGCGGGAGGGTTCAATGAGCAGTTCTTC
CASSHRELAGGFNEQFF